One and the same sample provided the 7 T cell receptor beta chains below, sequenced in a study of blood T cell repertoires in COVID-19. The repertoire was sequenced with immunoSEQ multiplex PCR; TCRdb's copy has only in-frame clones and lacks some. Here the sample spans about 270,000 clones, approximately 88% being singletons. The sample was peripheral blood. Receptor source: a man aged 50 or older with acute or convalescent COVID-19.

The rearrangement uses TRBV4-1 and TRBJ1-2, with a tentative D call TRBD1 (6 bases). CDR3 size: 14 residues. Germline assignment: CDR1 MGHRA and CDR2 YSYEKL. Trimming removed 1 base from V and 8 bases from J, with 14 bases in between. Here the CDR3 reads CASSQVLGARGYTF. CDR3 in DNA: TGCGCCAGCAGCCAAGTTCTGGGGGCAAGGGGCTACACCTTC.

The V call is TRBV18, the J call TRBJ1-1, with TRBD1 matching over 7 bases. The CDR3 totals 17 residues. Trimming removed 1 base from V and 4 bases from J; junction bases left unmatched: 12. Germline CDR1 and CDR2: KGHSH and LQKENI. CDR3 sequence (DNA): TGTGCCAGCTCACCACGCGCACAGGGGCCTATGTTCACTGAAGCTTTCTTT. This codes for CASSPRAQGPMFTEAFF.

The chain links TRBV7-2 to TRBJ1-5; D is unclear. V shed 3 bases and J shed 7 bases, with 7 bases lying between them. The CDR3 is 12 residues long. CDR1 is SGHTA and CDR2 is FQGNSA in the germline V gene. The CDR3 region is CASSFGEQPQHF. The CDR3 DNA sequence: TGTGCCAGCAGCTTTGGAGAACAGCCCCAGCATTTT.

V gene TRBV7-9 combines with J gene TRBJ2-3; D not certain. The germline V and J ends were trimmed by 1 base and 4 bases, with 15 bases remaining between them. Germline V lookup: CDR1 SEHNR, CDR2 FQNEAQ (reference sequence). This CDR3 is built from 16 residues. The chain's CDR3 is CASSLVPIRSADTQYF. DNA for the CDR3: TGTGCCAGCAGCTTAGTGCCAATTCGGTCGGCAGATACGCAGTATTTT.

The chain links TRBV6-5 to TRBJ2-5; 8 nucleotides align to TRBD2. The CDR3 extends over 14 amino acids. The V and J ends lost 2 bases and 7 bases, in that order; junction bases with no gene match: 6. Looked up from germline, CDR1 is MNHEY and CDR2 is SVGAGI. The CDR3 loop reads CASSYAGGGATQYF. CDR3 nucleotide sequence: TGTGCCAGCAGTTACGCCGGGGGGGGCGCGACCCAGTACTTC.

The J gene is TRBJ2-5, the V gene TRBV3-1 (or the pseudogene TRBV3-2), with 11 bases identical to TRBD2. The CDR3 runs 16 residues. J lost 3 bases, V lost 5 bases, and 8 bases had no gene match. Per the germline V gene, CDR1 is LGHDT and CDR2 is YNNKEL (reference sequence). The CDR3 loop is CASSTPSGGSEETQYF. CDR3 in DNA: TGTGCCAGCAGCACCCCTAGCGGGGGGTCGGAAGAGACCCAGTACTTC.

CDR3 bases: TGTGCCAGCAACCTACAGGGTGCCTACGAGCAGTACTTC. Encoded protein: CASNLQGAYEQYF. The chain carries TRBV12-3 or TRBV12-4 and TRBJ2-7; D is possibly TRBD1 (6 bases). V was shortened by 7 bases and J by 2 bases, with 12 bases between the two germline ends. The CDR3 spans 13 residues.